This T cell receptor beta chain was identified during a study of T cell responses to AZD1222 COVID-19 vaccine (dated by TCRdb to 2020 to 2022). At the level of the whole study: A total of about 240 trial participants underwent TCR sequencing, of whom 200 to 220 received two doses of AZD1222 and 26 received two doses of the MenACWY control vaccine. Trial participants were enrolled into age subgroups of 18-55, 56-69 and 70-plus years, which contained about 150, 28 and 57 TCR-sequenced participants, respectively. Results the study describes overall, beyond this receptor: The vaccine-associated CD4 TCRs covered the entire spike protein, and the dominant responses fell in regions 160-218 and 743-854. Because no day 14 peak-response samples were available, repertoires were characterized only after the peak T cell response. After two AZD1222 doses, spike-specific TCR breadth and depth were significantly higher than at day 0 and than in MenACWY recipients. Most participants were white British and females outnumbered males, and the authors suggested that clonal diversity may have been underestimated. Epitopes outside the regions mutated in the B.1.351 and B.1.1.7 variants were reportedly recognized by nearly half of the unique spike-specific TCRs. The 56-69-year group was small, and its depth increase did not reach significance, likely because of low power. Only five or six AZD1222 recipients were SARS-CoV-2 seropositive at baseline, limiting conclusions about previously exposed vaccinees.

The CDR3 regions of human TCRbeta chains were analyzed by immunosequencing. In the source study's methods: TCRs in the repertoires were matched against a reference library of SARS-CoV-2-specific TCRs that had been generated with the MIRA antigen-specificity platform. Breadth meant the fraction of unique TCRs that were SARS-CoV-2-associated, whereas depth meant the fraction of total T cells that were SARS-CoV-2-associated. Each spike-specific TCR was assigned to its reactive spike region and to a CD4 or CD8 class using the MIRA data. Log10-transformed breadth and depth values were compared by one-way ANOVA with Sidak's multiple comparisons tests. TCRdb took over this immuneACCESS table, retaining in-frame rearrangements with V and J assigned. Such tables are incomplete; in checked studies, under half of the missing clones stem from an unresolved V gene, and the remainder is unexplained. V, J and clone size derive from that table, while D and trimming were established from the DNA sequence. The sample table lists roughly 270,000 clones, around 93% of them with a count of one. 0.55% of the sample rests with the top ten.

V loses 4 bases of germline sequence and J loses 0 bases, and the interval between the two ends is 25 bases. From the germline V gene (reference sequence), CDR1 is GTSNPN and CDR2 is SVGIG. From the cysteine up to the phenylalanine, the CDR3 has a length of 19 residues. Only the CDR3 portion is preserved as DNA: 57 bases, with reading frame beginning at the first base. The time point label on this specimen signifies: about 28 days (+/-7) after the second vaccine dose. Because spike-specific TCR depth and breadth did not differ between the two schedules, AZD1222 recipients who got a second dose at roughly 4 weeks were pooled with those who got a second dose at roughly 12 weeks. Samples from vaccinated people were obtained from the UK trials COV001 and COV002, which included a single-blind randomized controlled phase 2/3 trial of AZD1222 (ChAdOx1 nCoV-19) in healthy adults. Trial participant PBMC samples were collected at day 0 and day 28 after the second dose for TCRbeta chain sequencing.

On this clone itself: The target of this receptor is not known. Nothing much larger sits one base from this clone, and base qualities are not available.

This clonotype originated in an adult who received the AZD1222 COVID-19 vaccine. The chain is assembled from TRBV30 and TRBJ2-1; the D gene is perhaps TRBD1, on 5 matching bases. Here the sequenced sample was peripheral blood, taken 28 days after the second AZD1222 dose. The DNA sequence is TGTGCCTGGAAGGCAGGGAAGGTGGTTGGCCTTAGCTCCTACAATGAGCAGTTCTTC. It specifies CAWKAGKVVGLSSYNEQFF.